Here is one TCR beta chain with its context. Antigen unknown. These data originate in a study of cytomegalovirus exposure and HLA in healthy donors. Study findings and constraints: A prior analysis recorded that most TCR beta V segments were productive about 87% or about 30% of the time.

This PCR relied on a set of 60 Vbeta primers and 13 Jbeta primers. The data were produced by immunoSEQ multiplex PCR, yet TCRdb's version contains in-frame clones alone and is incomplete. This table holds about 180,000 clones, under 80% found once. The V and J ends lost 6 bases and 4 bases, in that order; junction bases with no gene match: 5. The CDR3 is made up of 14 amino acids. CDR1 is MNHNY and CDR2 is SVGAGI in the germline V gene (reference sequence). The gene calls are TRBV6-6 and TRBJ2-3; 9 nucleotides match TRBD1. Sequenced input: PBMCs. The clonotype comes from a woman in her thirties in good health and CMV-seropositive. The CDR3 nucleotides are TGTGCCAGCAGGTGGGACAGGGTCTCAGATACGCAGTATTTT. As protein: CASRWDRVSDTQYF.